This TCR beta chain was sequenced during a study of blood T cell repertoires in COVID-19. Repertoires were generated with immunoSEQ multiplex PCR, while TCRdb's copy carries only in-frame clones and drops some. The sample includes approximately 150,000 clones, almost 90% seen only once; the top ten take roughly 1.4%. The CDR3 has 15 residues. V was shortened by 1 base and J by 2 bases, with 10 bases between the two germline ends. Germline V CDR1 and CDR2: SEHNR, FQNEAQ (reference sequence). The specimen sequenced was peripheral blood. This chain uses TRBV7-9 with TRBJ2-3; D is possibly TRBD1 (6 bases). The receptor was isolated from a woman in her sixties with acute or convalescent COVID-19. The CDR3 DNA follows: TGTGCCAGCAGCTTAGGCCGGGACAACACAGATACGCAGTATTTT. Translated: CASSLGRDNTDTQYF.